A single sample is the source of the 24 T cell receptor beta chains below, sequenced in a study of cytomegalovirus exposure and HLA in healthy donors. Use of 60 Vbeta and 13 Jbeta primers characterized the PCR. The protocol was immunoSEQ multiplex PCR, while the TCRdb copy is restricted to in-frame clones and leaves out a portion. The table lists approximately 150,000 clones, over 75% of them singletons. Sequenced sample: PBMCs. These TCRs come from a man aged 50 to 59 in good health and CMV-seropositive.

Comment on this clone: Other DNA sequences within the sample encode an identical CDR3. This sequence joins TRBV28 and TRBJ1-2; no firm D call. V gave up 3 bases and J gave up 3 bases, with 8 bases separating them. CDR1 and CDR2 (germline): MDHEN, SYDVKM. The CDR3 totals 13 residues. Here the CDR3 DNA reads TGTGCCAGCAGTTTGGGCAGAGACTATGGCTACACCTTC. Protein product: CASSLGRDYGYTF.

The chain employs TRBV7-9 and TRBJ2-1; 10 nucleotides match TRBD2. The V gene end was trimmed by 2 bases and the J gene end by 9 bases; junction bases not matched to a gene: 7. The length of the CDR3 is 15 residues. The germline CDR1 and CDR2 sequences are SEHNR and FQNEAQ (reference sequence). The CDR3 loop is CASSLSSGGSPEQFF. CDR3 in DNA: TGTGCCAGCAGCTTATCTAGCGGGGGATCCCCTGAGCAGTTCTTC.

The chain has TRBV11-2 and TRBJ1-2, with D possibly matching TRBD1 (5 bases). Germline V gene lookup returns CDR1 SGHAT and CDR2 FQNNGV. Trimming removed 0 bases from V and 0 bases from J, with 11 bases in between. The CDR3 covers 16 residues. The CDR3 is CASSLDRGLANYGYTF. The CDR3 region has the DNA TGTGCCAGCAGCTTAGATCGGGGGTTAGCTAACTATGGCTACACCTTC. Looking up the rest from reference TRBV11-2 and TRBJ1-2 gives the full variable domain: EAGVAQSPRYKIIEKRQSVAFWCNPISGHATLYWYQQILGQGPKLLIQFQNNGVVDDSQLPKDRFSAERLKGVDSTLKIQPAKLEDSAVYLCASSLDRGLANYGYTFGSGTRLTVV.

The chain combines TRBV6-1 with TRBJ2-7, with 10 bases that match TRBD1. The ends lost 5 bases at V and 9 bases at J; junction bases unmatched: 7. Germline lookup yields CDR1 MNHNS and CDR2 SASEGT. The CDR3 has 13 amino acids. DNA of the CDR3: TGTGCCAGCAGTCGACAGGGGGCGGAGGTGCAGTACTTC. Its translation is CASSRQGAEVQYF.

The chain uses TRBV18 and TRBJ1-2, with D tentatively TRBD1 (5 bases). There are 13 residues in the CDR3. Germline CDR1 reads KGHSH; CDR2 reads LQKENI. Trimming left V 6 bases short and J 4 bases short, with 12 bases between. The CDR3 loop reads CASSTERGYGYTF. The CDR3 bases are TGTGCCAGCTCCACCGAAAGGGGCTATGGCTACACCTTC.

The chain employs TRBV5-1 and TRBJ2-7; TRBD1 is a possible D gene (6 bases). Per the germline V gene, CDR1 is SGHRS and CDR2 is YFSETQ. Trimming cost V 3 bases and J 2 bases, with 18 bases left between them. This CDR3 has 16 residues. DNA of the CDR3: TGCGCCAGCAGCTCGACCACAGGGTTCGGAACCTACGAGCAGTACTTC. This codes for CASSSTTGFGTYEQYF. Full variable domain (rest looked up from reference TRBV5-1 and TRBJ2-7): KAGVTQTPRYLIKTRGQQVTLSCSPISGHRSVSWYQQTPGQGLQFLFEYFSETQRNKGNFPGRFSGRQFSNSRSEMNVSTLELGDSALYLCASSSTTGFGTYEQYFGPGTRLTVT.

The chain employs TRBV6-5 and TRBJ2-3; TRBD2 matches 7 bases. Germline CDR1 reads MNHEY; CDR2 reads SVGAGI. This CDR3 is 13 amino acids long. The V segment lost 7 bases and the J segment 2 bases; nucleotides outside the gene matches: 3. DNA for the CDR3: TGTGCCAGCAAGCGGGACCTCACAGATACGCAGTATTTT. Its protein product is CASKRDLTDTQYF.

The rearrangement uses TRBV7-9 and TRBJ1-1; the match to TRBD1 covers 8 bases. The CDR3 covers 14 residues. Germline V lookup: CDR1 SEHNR, CDR2 FQNEAQ (reference sequence). Trimming cost V 4 bases and J 4 bases; bases outside gene matches: 5. CDR3 nucleotide sequence: TGTGCCAGCAGCTCACAGGGGGAAGGCACTGAAGCTTTCTTT. Translation gives CASSSQGEGTEAFF.

The rearrangement links TRBV5-6 to TRBJ2-2; tentative D call: TRBD1 (6 bases). CDR1 is SGHDT and CDR2 is YYEEEE in the germline V gene. The CDR3 totals 15 residues. Deletions cut 4 bases from V and 5 bases from J, with 15 bases between. Here the CDR3 reads CASSVPGEVTGELFF. DNA of the CDR3: TGTGCCAGCAGCGTCCCAGGGGAAGTTACCGGGGAGCTGTTTTTT. The full variable domain, rest sourced from reference TRBV5-6 and TRBJ2-2, is DAGVTQSPTHLIKTRGQQVTLRCSPKSGHDTVSWYQQALGQGPQFIFQYYEEEERQRGNFPDRFSGHQFPNYSSELNVNALLLGDSALYLCASSVPGEVTGELFFGEGSRLTVL.

The chain recombines TRBV7-9 with TRBJ2-1; TRBD2 matches 10 bases. The CDR3 is 15 amino acids. Germline loops: CDR1 SEHNR, CDR2 FQNEAQ (reference sequence). Trimming cost V 5 bases and J 0 bases; bases outside gene matches: 1. The CDR3 loop reads CASSPSGSSYNEQFF. Here the CDR3 DNA reads TGTGCCAGCAGCCCTAGCGGGAGCTCCTACAATGAGCAGTTCTTC.

CDR3 coding DNA: TGTGCCAGCAGTTTACAATCCCTGGGCGTCGGCGGGGAGCTGTTTTTT. Translation: CASSLQSLGVGGELFF. The V gene is TRBV27, the J gene TRBJ2-2; D not resolved. The germline gives CDR1 MNHEY, CDR2 SMNVEV (reference sequence). The V end lost 2 bases, the J end lost 7 bases, and 17 bases lay between the germline ends. This CDR3 contains 16 residues.

The chain employs TRBV7-6 and TRBJ2-6; TRBD2 matches 7 bases. This CDR3 spans 18 amino acids. With 0 bases clipped from V and 0 bases from J, the junction kept 5 bases outside the gene matches. Germline assignment: CDR1 SGHVS and CDR2 FNYEAQ. In DNA, the CDR3 is TGTGCCAGCAGCTTAGCGGGGGGGGTCGCCTCTGGGGCCAACGTCCTGACTTTC. Amino acid sequence: CASSLAGGVASGANVLTF.

The genes are TRBV5-5 and TRBJ1-1; no reliable D call. Germline V gene sequence: CDR1 SGHKS, CDR2 YYEKEE (reference sequence). The CDR3 sequence is 11 residues long. The V and J ends lost 7 bases and 6 bases respectively, with 10 bases between them. Written as DNA, the CDR3 is TGTGCCAGCGGAGCTGGCGCTGAAGCTTTCTTT. As protein: CASGAGAEAFF. Full variable domain (outside the CDR3, taken from reference TRBV5-5 and TRBJ1-1): DAGVTQSPTHLIKTRGQQVTLRCSPISGHKSVSWYQQVLGQGPQFIFQYYEKEERGRGNFPDRFSARQFPNYSSELNVNALLLGDSALYLCASGAGAEAFFGQGTRLTVV.

The chain employs TRBV7-2 and TRBJ1-6; D not certain. V lost 2 bases, J lost 5 bases, and 13 bases lay in between. CDR1 and CDR2 from the germline V gene are SGHTA and FQGNSA. The CDR3 sequence is 16 residues long. CDR3 residues: CASSLRTITNNSPLHF. The CDR3 DNA is TGTGCCAGCAGCTTAAGAACTATAACTAATAATTCACCCCTCCACTTT.

V gene TRBV11-3 combines with J gene TRBJ1-3, with D unclear. The CDR3 has 12 amino acids. Germline CDR1 reads SGHNT; CDR2 reads YENEEA. The V end was cut by 5 bases, the J end by 8 bases, with 10 bases between. Here the CDR3 reads CASSLSGDTIYF. Written as DNA, the CDR3 is TGTGCCAGCAGCCTGAGCGGAGACACCATATATTTT. The full variable domain, in which reference TRBV11-3 and TRBJ1-3 provide the parts outside the CDR3, is EAGVVQSPRYKIIEKKQPVAFWCNPISGHNTLYWYLQNLGQGPELLIRYENEEAVDDSQLPKDRFSAERLKGVDSTLKIQPAELGDSAVYLCASSLSGDTIYFGEGSWLTVV.

The chain recombines TRBV30 with TRBJ1-1, with a tentative D call TRBD1 (6 bases). CDR3 length equals 15 residues. The germline CDR1 and CDR2 sequences are GTSNPN and SVGIG (reference sequence). Trimming removed 0 bases from V and 1 base from J, with 12 bases in between. CDR3 DNA sequence: TGTGCCTGGAGTGTCCTCAGGGGCCGGAACACTGAAGCTTTCTTT. Amino acid sequence: CAWSVLRGRNTEAFF.

The rearrangement links TRBV5-4 to TRBJ2-2, with D tentatively TRBD1 (6 bases). CDR3 length: 17 residues. V gave up 0 bases and J gave up 3 bases, with 15 bases separating them. CDR1 and CDR2 (germline): SGHNT, YYREEE (reference sequence). The CDR3, as DNA: TGTGCCAGCAGCTTGGCCGTGTGGGGGCGATACACCGGGGAGCTGTTTTTT. Its protein product is CASSLAVWGRYTGELFF.

The V gene is TRBV7-2, the J gene TRBJ1-5; D remains ambiguous. Deletions cut 4 bases from V and 3 bases from J, with 4 bases between. The CDR3 runs 12 residues. CDR1 and CDR2 (germline): SGHTA, FQGNSA. The CDR3 DNA sequence: TGTGCCAGCAGCTCTAACAATCAGCCCCAGCATTTT. Translation: CASSSNNQPQHF.

This clone came up a few times. This chain connects TRBV28 to TRBJ1-5, with a tentative D call TRBD1 (6 bases). Germline loops: CDR1 MDHEN, CDR2 SYDVKM. V lost 2 bases and J 3 bases, leaving 23 bases between the germline ends. This CDR3 is built from 19 residues. The CDR3 sequence is CASSLRPSWTAIPNQPQHF. DNA for the CDR3: TGTGCCAGCAGTTTACGGCCCTCTTGGACAGCCATTCCCAATCAGCCCCAGCATTTT.

The chain employs TRBV27 and TRBJ2-2; D is perhaps TRBD1 (6 bases). Trimming took off 7 bases at V and 2 bases at J, with 11 bases between the two ends. The CDR3 runs to 14 residues. Germline lookup yields CDR1 MNHEY and CDR2 SMNVEV (reference sequence). CDR3 bases: TGTGCCAGCACGGCAGGGGCAAACACCGGGGAGCTGTTTTTT. Its translation: CASTAGANTGELFF.

The chain has TRBV2 and TRBJ1-1; D call uncertain. Trimming stripped 1 base from V and 4 bases from J, with 7 bases between. This CDR3 contains 13 residues. Germline-derived CDR1 and CDR2 are SNHLY and FYNNEI. The CDR3 nucleotides read TGTGCCAGCAGTGAAGGGGAGGGCACTGAAGCTTTCTTT. Protein: CASSEGEGTEAFF.

The genes are TRBV28 and TRBJ1-5; perhaps TRBD1 as D (5 bases). CDR1 is MDHEN, CDR2 SYDVKM, per germline. This CDR3 region has 16 residues. Trimming removed 2 bases from V and 0 bases from J, with 11 bases in between. This chain's CDR3 is CASSLGGYYSNQPQHF. CDR3 nucleotide sequence: TGTGCCAGCAGTTTAGGGGGGTACTATAGCAATCAGCCCCAGCATTTT.

The chain uses TRBV2 and TRBJ2-7; 9 bases match TRBD1. J lost 5 bases, V lost 5 bases, and 4 bases had no gene match. Germline CDR1 SNHLY, CDR2 FYNNEI. This CDR3 is 13 amino acids long. CDR3 protein: CASSKDRGDEQYF. The CDR3 bases are TGTGCCAGCAGTAAAGACAGGGGGGACGAGCAGTACTTC.

This clone was observed a single time. The genes are TRBV30 and TRBJ2-7; D remains unclear. V was pared by 5 bases and J by 2 bases, with 4 bases between. Germline values: CDR1 GTSNPN, CDR2 SVGIG (reference sequence). This CDR3 comprises 10 residues. For the CDR3, the DNA is TGTGCCTGGGGGCCCTACGAGCAGTACTTC. Translation gives CAWGPYEQYF. The full variable domain, its missing parts supplied by reference TRBV30 and TRBJ2-7, is SQTIHQWPATLVQPVGSPLSLECTVEGTSNPNLYWYRQAAGRGLQLLFYSVGIGQISSEVPQNLSASRPQDRQFILSSKKLLLSDSGFYLCAWGPYEQYFGPGTRLTVT.